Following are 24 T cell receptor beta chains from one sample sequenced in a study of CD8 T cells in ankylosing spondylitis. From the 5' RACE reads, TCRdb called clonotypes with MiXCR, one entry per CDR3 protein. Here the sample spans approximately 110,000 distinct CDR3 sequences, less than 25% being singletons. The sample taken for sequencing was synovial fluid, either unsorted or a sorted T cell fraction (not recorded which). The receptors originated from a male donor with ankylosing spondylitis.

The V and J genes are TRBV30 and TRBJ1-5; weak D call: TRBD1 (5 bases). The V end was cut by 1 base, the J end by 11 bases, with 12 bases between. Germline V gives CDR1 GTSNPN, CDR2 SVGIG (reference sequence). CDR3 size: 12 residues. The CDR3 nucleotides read TGTGCCTGGAGTGAGAGGTCCAGGGCCCAGCATTTT. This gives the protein CAWSERSRAQHF.

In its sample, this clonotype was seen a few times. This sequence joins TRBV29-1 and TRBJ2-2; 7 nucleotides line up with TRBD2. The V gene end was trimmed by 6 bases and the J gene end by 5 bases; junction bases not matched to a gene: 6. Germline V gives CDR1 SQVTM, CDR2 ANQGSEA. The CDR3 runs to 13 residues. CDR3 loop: CSVNMGGTGELFF. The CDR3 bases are TGCAGCGTCAACATGGGAGGGACCGGGGAGCTGTTTTTT.

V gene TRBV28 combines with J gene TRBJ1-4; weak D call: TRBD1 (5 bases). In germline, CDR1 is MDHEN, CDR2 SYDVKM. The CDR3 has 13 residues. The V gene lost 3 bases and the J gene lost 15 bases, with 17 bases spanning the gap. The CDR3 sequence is CASSFPELGLLFF. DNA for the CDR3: TGTGCCAGCAGTTTTCCGGAATTGGGGCTGTTGTTTTTT.

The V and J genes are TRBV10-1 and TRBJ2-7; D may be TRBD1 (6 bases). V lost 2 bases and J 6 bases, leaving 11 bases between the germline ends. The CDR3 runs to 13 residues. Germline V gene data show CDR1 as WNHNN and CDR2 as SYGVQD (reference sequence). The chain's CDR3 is CASSETIQGEQYV. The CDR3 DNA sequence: TGCGCCAGCAGTGAGACCATACAGGGCGAGCAGTACGTC.

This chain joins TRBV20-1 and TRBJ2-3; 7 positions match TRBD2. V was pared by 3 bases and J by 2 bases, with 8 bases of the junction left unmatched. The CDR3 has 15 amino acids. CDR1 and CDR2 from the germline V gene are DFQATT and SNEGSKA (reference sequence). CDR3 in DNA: TGCAGTGCTAGGCGAGGCGGGAGAATCACAGATACGCAGTATTTT. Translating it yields CSARRGGRITDTQYF.

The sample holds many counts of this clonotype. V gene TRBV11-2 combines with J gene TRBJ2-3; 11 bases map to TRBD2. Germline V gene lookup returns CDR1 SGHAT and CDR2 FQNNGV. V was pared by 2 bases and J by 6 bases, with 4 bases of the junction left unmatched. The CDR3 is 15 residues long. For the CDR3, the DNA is TGTGCCAGCAGCTTACTAGCGGGAGGAACGGATACGCAGTATTTT. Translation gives CASSLLAGGTDTQYF.

CDR3 protein: CASSYPEGQPQHF. The CDR3 DNA sequence: TGTGCCAGCAGTTACCCGGAGGGGCAGCCCCAGCATTTT. The chain has TRBV6-6 and TRBJ1-5, with a possible D match to TRBD1 (5 bases). The germline V gene has CDR1 MNHNY and CDR2 SVGAGI (reference sequence). This CDR3 has 13 amino acids. V was trimmed by 2 bases and J by 7 bases, leaving 9 bases between them.

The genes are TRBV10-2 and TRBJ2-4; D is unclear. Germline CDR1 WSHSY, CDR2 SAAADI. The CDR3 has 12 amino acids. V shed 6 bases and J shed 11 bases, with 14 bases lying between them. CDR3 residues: CASSDAGYLQYF. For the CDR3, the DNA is TGCGCCAGCAGCGATGCCGGGTACCTTCAGTACTTC.

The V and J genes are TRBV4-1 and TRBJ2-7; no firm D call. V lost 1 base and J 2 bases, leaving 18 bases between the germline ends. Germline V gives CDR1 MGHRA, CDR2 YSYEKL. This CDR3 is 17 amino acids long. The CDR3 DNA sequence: TGCGCCAGCAGCCAAGCACACCCTGGACCGGACCCCTACGAGCAGTACTTC. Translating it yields CASSQAHPGPDPYEQYF.

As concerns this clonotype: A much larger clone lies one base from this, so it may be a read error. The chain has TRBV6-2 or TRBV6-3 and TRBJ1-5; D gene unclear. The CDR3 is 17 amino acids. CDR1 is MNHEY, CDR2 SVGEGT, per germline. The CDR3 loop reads CASSLDRGPDPDQLQHF. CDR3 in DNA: TGTGCCAGCAGTCTAGATCGAGGTCCGGACCCTGATCAGCTCCAGCATTTT.

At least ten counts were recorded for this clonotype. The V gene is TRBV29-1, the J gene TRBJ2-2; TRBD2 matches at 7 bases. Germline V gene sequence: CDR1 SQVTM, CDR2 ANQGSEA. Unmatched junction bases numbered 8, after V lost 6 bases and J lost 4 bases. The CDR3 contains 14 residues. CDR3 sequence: CSVASGAGTGELFF. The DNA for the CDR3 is TGCAGCGTAGCCAGCGGGGCCGGCACCGGGGAGCTGTTTTTT.

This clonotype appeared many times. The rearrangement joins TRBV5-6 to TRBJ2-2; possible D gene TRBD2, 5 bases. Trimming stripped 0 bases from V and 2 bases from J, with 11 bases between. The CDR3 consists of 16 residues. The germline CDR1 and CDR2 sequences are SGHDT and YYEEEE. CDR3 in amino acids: CASSLAFSANTGELFF. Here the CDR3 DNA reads TGTGCCAGCAGCTTGGCGTTTAGCGCAAACACCGGGGAGCTGTTTTTT.

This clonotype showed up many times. The CDR3 sequence: CASSQDAQQPQHF. In DNA, the CDR3 is TGTGCCAGCAGCCAAGACGCCCAGCAGCCCCAGCATTTT. The rearrangement uses TRBV4-2 and TRBJ1-5; D not certain. This CDR3 region has 13 residues. Germline CDR1 LGHNA, CDR2 YNFKEQ. V was trimmed by 0 bases and J by 7 bases, leaving 7 bases between them.

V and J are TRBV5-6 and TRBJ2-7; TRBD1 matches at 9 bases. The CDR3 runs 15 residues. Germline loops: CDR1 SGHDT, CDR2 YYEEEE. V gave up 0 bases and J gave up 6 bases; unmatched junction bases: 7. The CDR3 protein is CASSLAGTGQREQYV. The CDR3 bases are TGTGCCAGCAGCTTGGCTGGGACAGGGCAACGCGAGCAGTACGTC.

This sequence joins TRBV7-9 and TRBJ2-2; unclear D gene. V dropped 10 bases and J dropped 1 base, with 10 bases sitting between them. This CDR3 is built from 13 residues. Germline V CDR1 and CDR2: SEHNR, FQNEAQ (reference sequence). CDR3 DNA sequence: TGTGCCACCCGGTACAGGAACACCGGGGAGCTGTTTTTT. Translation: CATRYRNTGELFF.

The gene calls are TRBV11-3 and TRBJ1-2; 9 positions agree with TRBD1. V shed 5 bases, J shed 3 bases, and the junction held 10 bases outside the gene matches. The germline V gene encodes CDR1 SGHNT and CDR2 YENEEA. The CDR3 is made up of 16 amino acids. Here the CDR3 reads CASSKWSGQGDYGYTF. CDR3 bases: TGTGCCAGCAGCAAGTGGTCGGGACAGGGAGACTATGGCTACACCTTC.

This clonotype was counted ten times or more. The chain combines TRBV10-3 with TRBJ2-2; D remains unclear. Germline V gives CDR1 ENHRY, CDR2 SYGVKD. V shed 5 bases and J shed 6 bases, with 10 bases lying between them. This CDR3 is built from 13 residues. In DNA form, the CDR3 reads TGTGCCATCAGTCCAGCAACGGCCGGGGAGCTGTTTTTT. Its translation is CAISPATAGELFF.

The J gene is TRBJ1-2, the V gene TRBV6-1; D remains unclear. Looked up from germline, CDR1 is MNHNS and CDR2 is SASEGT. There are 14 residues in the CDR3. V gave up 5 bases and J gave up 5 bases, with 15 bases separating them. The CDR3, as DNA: TGTGCCAGCAGTCCCGAGGGAGACCTGTATGGCTACACCTTC. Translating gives CASSPEGDLYGYTF.

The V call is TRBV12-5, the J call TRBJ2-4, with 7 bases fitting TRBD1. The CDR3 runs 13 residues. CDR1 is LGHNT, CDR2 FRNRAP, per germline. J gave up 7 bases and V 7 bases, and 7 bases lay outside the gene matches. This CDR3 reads CASAPDRMNIQYF. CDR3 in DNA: TGTGCTAGTGCCCCGGACAGGATGAACATTCAGTACTTC.

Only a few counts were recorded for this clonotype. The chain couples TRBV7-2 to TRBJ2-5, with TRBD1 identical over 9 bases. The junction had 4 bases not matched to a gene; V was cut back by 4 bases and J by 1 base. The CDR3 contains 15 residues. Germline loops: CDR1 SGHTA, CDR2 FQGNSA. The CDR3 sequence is CASSSQDRGQETQYF. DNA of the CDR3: TGTGCCAGCAGCTCCCAGGACAGGGGCCAAGAGACCCAGTACTTC.

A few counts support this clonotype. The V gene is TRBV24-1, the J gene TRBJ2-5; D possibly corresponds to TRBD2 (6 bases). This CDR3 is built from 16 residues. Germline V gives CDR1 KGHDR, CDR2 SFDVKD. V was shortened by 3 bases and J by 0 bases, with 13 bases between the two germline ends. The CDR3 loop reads CATSDPGTPYQETQYF. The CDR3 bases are TGTGCCACCAGTGATCCTGGGACTCCGTACCAAGAGACCCAGTACTTC.

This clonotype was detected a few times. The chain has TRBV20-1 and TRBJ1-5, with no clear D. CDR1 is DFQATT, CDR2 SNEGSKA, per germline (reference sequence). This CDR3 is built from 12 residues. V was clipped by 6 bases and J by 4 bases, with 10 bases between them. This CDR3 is CSARWGNQPQHF. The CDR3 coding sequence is TGCAGTGCCCGATGGGGAAATCAGCCCCAGCATTTT.

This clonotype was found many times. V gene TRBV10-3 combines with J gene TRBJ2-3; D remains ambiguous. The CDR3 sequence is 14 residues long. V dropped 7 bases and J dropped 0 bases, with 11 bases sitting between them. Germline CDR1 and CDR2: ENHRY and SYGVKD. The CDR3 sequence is CAINDEGSTDTQYF. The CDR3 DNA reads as TGTGCCATCAACGACGAAGGAAGCACAGATACGCAGTATTTT.

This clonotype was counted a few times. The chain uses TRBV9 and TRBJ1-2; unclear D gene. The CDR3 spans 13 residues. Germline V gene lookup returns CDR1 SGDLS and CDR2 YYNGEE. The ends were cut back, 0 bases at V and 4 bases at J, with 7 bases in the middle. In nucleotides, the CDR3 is TGTGCCAGCAGCGTAGTCGGCTTCTATGGCTACACCTTC. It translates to CASSVVGFYGYTF.